Listed below are T cell receptor beta chains from one sample, sequenced in a study of beta chain features in type 1 diabetes. The data were produced by immunoSEQ multiplex PCR, yet TCRdb's version contains in-frame clones alone and is incomplete. Among approximately 250,000 clones, about a tenth were seen once, and the ten largest hold about 0.018%. The sample comprised naive CD4+ T cells from blood. These receptors were collected from a man aged 25 to 45 with type 1 diabetes. CDR3s leave out the opening cysteine and the closing phenylalanine or tryptophan. Each record gives: V gene, J gene, D gene, CDR3 protein. D genes are given only for firm matches.

TRBV5-6,TRBJ1-2,NA,ASSLGDITLGYT
TRBV6-5,TRBJ2-3,NA,ASSPRGADTDTQY
TRBV28,TRBJ2-7,TRBD1,ASGGGQVKVYEQY
TRBV2,TRBJ2-1,TRBD2,ASNGLAGYNEQF
TRBV7-3,TRBJ1-6,NA,ASSSRTGMRDSPLH
TRBV27,TRBJ2-2,NA,ASSVQGGTNTGELF
TRBV9,TRBJ1-1,NA,ASSVGLQGRVTEAF
TRBV4-2,TRBJ1-2,TRBD1,ASSPGQGPNYGYT
TRBV5-4,TRBJ1-1,TRBD1,ASSSPGQTNTEAF
TRBV21-1,TRBJ1-6,NA,ASSKGRQANSPLH
TRBV11-1,TRBJ2-7,NA,ASSRNRDTFYEQY
TRBV5-1,TRBJ2-1,TRBD2,ASSLDSGGANEQF
TRBV7-3,TRBJ2-3,NA,ASSLDRGTDTQY
TRBV30,TRBJ1-1,NA,AYTDGVYTEAF
TRBV18,TRBJ2-1,NA,ASSPPSYNEQF
TRBV5-1,TRBJ2-1,TRBD2,ASSLPSGGAYNEQF
TRBV19,TRBJ1-3,TRBD1,ASSTRDRGNGNTIY
TRBV29-1,TRBJ2-4,NA,SAGTGRKNIQY
TRBV7-2,TRBJ2-3,TRBD2,ASSSWTSGDGTDTQY
TRBV6-6,TRBJ1-1,NA,ASSAVRGNTEAF
TRBV5-1,TRBJ1-5,NA,ASSLDRDQPQH
TRBV7-2,TRBJ1-5,NA,ASSHSTDYSNQPQH
TRBV7-2,TRBJ2-7,TRBD1,VPEAGTELGVAYEQY
TRBV9,TRBJ1-1,TRBD1,ASSVGTANTEAF
TRBV7-9,TRBJ2-5,NA,ASSSLMGEQY
TRBV7-9,TRBJ2-7,NA,ASSLARQGSSYEQY
TRBV20-1,TRBJ1-2,NA,SIGQPYGYT
TRBV14,TRBJ2-7,TRBD2,ASSQQERGREQY
TRBV11-2,TRBJ1-2,NA,ASSLPPGWNGYT
TRBV7-9,TRBJ2-1,TRBD2,ASTKRGRFNEQF
TRBV5-1,TRBJ2-5,NA,ASSLVAGAGETQY
TRBV7-2,TRBJ1-5,NA,ASSLNGQPQH
TRBV7-2,TRBJ2-2,TRBD1,ASGTGTGVSGELF
TRBV18,TRBJ2-1,TRBD2,ASSPRLAGYNEQF
TRBV7-2,TRBJ2-7,TRBD1,ASSYPGQGSYEQY
TRBV14,TRBJ2-1,TRBD1,ASSQKRTGVLYNEQF
TRBV9,TRBJ2-1,TRBD2,ASSATSESYNEQF
TRBV2,TRBJ1-4,TRBD1,ASSESTGLNEKLF
TRBV2,TRBJ2-2,TRBD2,ASSDRTGGYTGELF
TRBV10-1,TRBJ1-1,NA,ASSESANTEAF
TRBV4-2,TRBJ1-6,NA,ASSPRTASNSPLH
TRBV30,TRBJ1-6,NA,AWSPSGNSPLH
TRBV16,TRBJ1-1,NA,ASSPQGNTEAF
TRBV7-3,TRBJ2-3,TRBD1,ASSDRGVPPTDTQY
TRBV6-1,TRBJ1-5,NA,ASSESEPQH
TRBV6-1,TRBJ2-4,TRBD2,ASRGLALY
TRBV5-4,TRBJ2-3,TRBD1,ASSGGQEGTDTQY
TRBV12-5,TRBJ1-1,NA,ASGPGQLPNTEAF
TRBV5-1,TRBJ1-1,TRBD1,ASSLGQGRVNTEAF
TRBV5-1,TRBJ2-6,NA,ASSSQGTGANVLT
TRBV5-5,TRBJ2-1,TRBD2,ASSLLAGGGGEQF
TRBV21-1,TRBJ1-6,NA,ASRVGRNSPLH
TRBV28,TRBJ1-5,NA,AAGSSHNQPQH
TRBV13,TRBJ2-3,TRBD2,ASSFQGLAGGTDTQY
TRBV19,TRBJ1-5,TRBD1,ASSRQGDQPQH
TRBV30,TRBJ1-2,TRBD1,AWSETGGGYT
TRBV9,TRBJ1-6,NA,ASSEQGRLINSPLH